The 23 T cell receptor beta chains given below trace back to one sample, sequenced in a study of shared clonotypes between healthy human individuals. Produced via immunoSEQ multiplex PCR; TCRdb's table is partial and in-frame only. The sample has more than 2,000,000 clones, over 90% seen once. The sequenced sample consisted of naive CD4+ T cells from PBMCs. As to subset: CD45RA+ positively selected. The receptors originated from a man between 18 and 29 years old in good health. Some clones in this sample may be carry-over from other donors' samples.

The rearrangement joins TRBV5-1 to TRBJ1-1; no firm D call. The CDR3 totals 15 residues. V lost 4 bases and J lost 0, with 13 bases in between. From germline, CDR1 is SGHRS and CDR2 YFSETQ. The DNA of the CDR3 is TGCGCCAGCAGCCCCATTTTTGGGGTGAACACTGAAGCTTTCTTT. This codes for CASSPIFGVNTEAFF.

Points on this clone: Because it lacks the conserved phenylalanine or tryptophan at the end, this CDR3 is likely a read error. No DNA is shown, since the ends of the CDR3 on it are uncertain; the CDR3 is the one TCRdb lists. V and J are TRBV6-1 and TRBJ1-1. The germline gives CDR1 MNHNS, CDR2 SASEGT. Inclusive of both ends, the CDR3 amounts to 11 amino acids. CDR3 sequence reads: CASSESPAGTY.

This chain links TRBV6-1 with TRBJ1-1, with TRBD1 matching 9 bases. Germline lookup yields CDR1 MNHNS and CDR2 SASEGT. The CDR3 has 14 amino acids. Germline trimming cut 7 bases from V and 1 base from J; bases unmatched to any gene: 4. CDR3 DNA: TGTGCCAGCAACAAGGGACAGGGGAACACTGAAGCTTTCTTT. Translated, it gives CASNKGQGNTEAFF.

The rearrangement links TRBV6-5 to TRBJ1-2; the match to TRBD1 covers 9 bases. Trimming removed 4 bases from V and 8 bases from J; junction bases left unmatched: 11. Per the germline V gene, CDR1 is MNHEY and CDR2 is SVGAGI. The CDR3 sequence is 15 residues long. In nucleotides, the CDR3 is TGTGCCAGCAGTTCATCCGGGACAGGGCGCCGGGGCTACACCTTC. Translated: CASSSSGTGRRGYTF.

This clone is a singleton in its sample. The rearrangement uses TRBV5-1 and TRBJ2-2, with D uncertain. With 6 bases removed from V and 0 bases from J, the gap between germline ends came to 12 bases. Germline loops: CDR1 SGHRS, CDR2 YFSETQ. This CDR3 spans 15 amino acids. The CDR3 reads CASTTTSANTGELFF. Here the CDR3 DNA reads TGCGCCAGCACCACCACTTCCGCGAACACCGGGGAGCTGTTTTTT.

The chain combines TRBV27 with TRBJ2-1, with 11 bases that match TRBD2. The CDR3 extends over 15 amino acids. Germline values: CDR1 MNHEY, CDR2 SMNVEV (reference sequence). Germline trimming cut 3 bases from V and 9 bases from J; bases unmatched to any gene: 7. The CDR3 protein is CASSFFTSGSTEQFF. The DNA for the CDR3 is TGTGCCAGCAGTTTTTTCACTAGCGGGAGCACTGAGCAGTTCTTC.

This rearrangement joins TRBV7-9 to TRBJ1-2, with a weak D call TRBD1 (6 bases). The V end was cut by 1 base, the J end by 8 bases, with 17 bases between. Germline V gene lookup returns CDR1 SEHNR and CDR2 FQNEAQ (reference sequence). There are 15 residues in the CDR3. The CDR3 spells CASSLVGRTTGGYTF. For the CDR3, the DNA is TGTGCCAGCAGCTTAGTAGGCAGGACTACAGGGGGCTACACCTTC. Full variable domain (outside the CDR3, taken from reference TRBV7-9 and TRBJ1-2): DTGVSQNPRHKITKRGQNVTFRCDPISEHNRLYWYRQTLGQGPEFLTYFQNEAQLEKSRLLSDRFSAERPKGSFSTLEIQRTEQGDSAMYLCASSLVGRTTGGYTFGSGTRLTVV.

V is TRBV6-5 and J is TRBJ2-1, with D possibly being TRBD1 (6 bases). This CDR3 is 14 amino acids long. Germline values: CDR1 MNHEY, CDR2 SVGAGI. The V gene lost 2 bases and the J gene lost 8 bases, with 13 bases spanning the gap. CDR3 sequence: CASSYGGFGDEQFF. Written as DNA, the CDR3 is TGTGCCAGCAGTTACGGGGGCTTTGGGGATGAGCAGTTCTTC.

The genes are TRBV6-1 and TRBJ1-4, with D hard to call. The V gene lost 7 bases and the J gene lost 0 bases, with 9 bases spanning the gap. Germline V gives CDR1 MNHNS, CDR2 SASEGT. The CDR3 totals 14 residues. CDR3 in amino acids: CASTSETTNEKLFF. CDR3 sequence (DNA): TGTGCCAGCACTTCGGAAACAACTAATGAAAAACTGTTTTTT.

The rearrangement joins TRBV4-1 to TRBJ1-5; 9 bases line up with TRBD1. This CDR3 contains 16 residues. J was trimmed by 5 bases and V by 3 bases; bases with no gene match: 8. Germline-derived CDR1 and CDR2 are MGHRA and YSYEKL. This CDR3 is CASSQMGQGGYQPQHF. CDR3 DNA sequence: TGCGCCAGCAGCCAGATGGGACAGGGCGGATATCAGCCCCAGCATTTT.

The chain joins TRBV9 to TRBJ2-2; D gene ambiguous. V gave up 4 bases and J gave up 3 bases, with 7 bases separating them. This CDR3 has 13 residues. Germline loops: CDR1 SGDLS, CDR2 YYNGEE. The DNA of the CDR3 is TGTGCCAGCAGCACCACATACACCGGGGAGCTGTTTTTT. Translating gives CASSTTYTGELFF.

The rearrangement links TRBV28 to TRBJ2-1; D is possibly TRBD2 (5 bases). The CDR3 length is 15 residues. V was cut by 2 bases and J by 3 bases, with 11 bases left in between. Germline CDR1 and CDR2: MDHEN and SYDVKM. This CDR3 reads CASSLGGSVYNEQFF. In nucleotides, the CDR3 is TGTGCCAGCAGTTTAGGAGGATCGGTCTACAATGAGCAGTTCTTC.

The genes are TRBV29-1 and TRBJ2-5; perhaps TRBD1 as D (5 bases). The CDR3 is made up of 12 amino acids. Between the trimmed V and J ends, which lost 2 bases and 4 bases, there was a span of 8 bases. Germline V gene data show CDR1 as SQVTM and CDR2 as ANQGSEA. DNA for the CDR3: TGCAGCGTTGAACGGCAGGGAGAGACCCAGTACTTC. Translation: CSVERQGETQYF. The full variable domain, in which reference TRBV29-1 and TRBJ2-5 provide the parts outside the CDR3, is SAVISQKPSRDICQRGTSLTIQCQVDSQVTMMFWYRQQPGQSLTLIATANQGSEATYESGFVIDKFPISRPNLTFSTLTVSNMSPEDSSIYLCSVERQGETQYFGPGTRLLVL.

This rearrangement joins TRBV7-2 to TRBJ2-2, with 12 bases matching TRBD2. Trimming at V came to 2 bases and at J to 7 bases, leaving 5 bases not matched to a gene. Germline values: CDR1 SGHTA, CDR2 FQGNSA. The CDR3 is 16 amino acids. This CDR3 is CASSLRTSGNSGELFF. The DNA of the CDR3 is TGTGCCAGCAGCTTAAGGACTAGCGGGAATAGCGGGGAGCTGTTTTTT.

This chain joins TRBV28 and TRBJ1-1, with a weak D call TRBD1 (6 bases). The germline gives CDR1 MDHEN, CDR2 SYDVKM. The V and J ends lost 3 bases and 5 bases respectively, with 16 bases between them. The CDR3 length is 15 residues. CDR3 loop: CASSLGRGRRTEAFF. As DNA, the CDR3 is TGTGCCAGCAGTTTGGGCAGGGGTCGAAGGACTGAAGCTTTCTTT.

As to this clone: Different DNA sequences within this sample yield the same CDR3. This rearrangement joins TRBV11-2 to TRBJ2-7; D is ambiguous. CDR1 and CDR2 from the germline V gene are SGHAT and FQNNGV. CDR3 length equals 11 residues. Trimming took off 5 bases at V and 7 bases at J, with 9 bases between the two ends. CDR3 amino acids: CASSLILEQYF. CDR3 coding DNA: TGTGCCAGCAGCCTAATTCTGGAGCAGTACTTC.

In this sample, this clone turned up once. The rearrangement joins TRBV5-1 to TRBJ2-2; no clear D. The germline V and J ends were trimmed by 5 bases and 6 bases, with 5 bases remaining between them. The CDR3 has 11 residues. CDR1 SGHRS and CDR2 YFSETQ come from the germline V gene. This CDR3 reads CASRVSGELFF. The CDR3 coding sequence is TGCGCCAGCAGGGTTTCCGGGGAGCTGTTTTTT.

The CDR3 loop reads CASSPSPGEYNEQFF. The CDR3 nucleotides are TGCGCCAGCAGCCCCTCCCCGGGAGAGTACAATGAGCAGTTCTTC. The V and J genes are TRBV5-1 and TRBJ2-1; tentative D call: TRBD2 (6 bases). The CDR3 totals 15 residues. V lost 4 bases and J 4 bases, leaving 15 bases between the germline ends. Germline loops: CDR1 SGHRS, CDR2 YFSETQ.

This sequence joins TRBV6-6 and TRBJ1-1; TRBD1 might be the D (6 bases). Germline assignment: CDR1 MNHNY and CDR2 SVGAGI (reference sequence). The CDR3 runs 13 residues. V lost 5 bases and J 6 bases, leaving 13 bases between the germline ends. The CDR3 bases are TGTGCCAGCAGTCCCCGGACAGAAGCTGAAGCTTTCTTT. Translation gives CASSPRTEAEAFF.

This clone has only a few counts. V gene TRBV5-1 combines with J gene TRBJ1-4; D remains unclear. V was cut by 0 bases and J by 12 bases, with 12 bases left in between. CDR1 is SGHRS, CDR2 YFSETQ, per germline. The CDR3 sequence is 13 residues long. CDR3: CASSLDGFPELFF. The CDR3 region has the DNA TGCGCCAGCAGCTTGGATGGTTTCCCGGAACTGTTTTTT.

The V and J genes are TRBV5-1 and TRBJ1-1; D gene unclear. The CDR3 length is 13 residues. Germline lookup yields CDR1 SGHRS and CDR2 YFSETQ. Trimming removed 0 bases from V and 6 bases from J, with 9 bases in between. The CDR3 sequence is CASSLGSTAEAFF. The CDR3 nucleotides read TGCGCCAGCAGCTTGGGGAGTACAGCTGAAGCTTTCTTT.

This clone was seen a handful of times. The V and J genes are TRBV9 and TRBJ1-2; D remains ambiguous. Trimming pared 0 bases from V and 5 bases from J, leaving 8 bases between. The length of the CDR3 is 13 residues. The germline gives CDR1 SGDLS, CDR2 YYNGEE. The DNA for the CDR3 is TGTGCCAGCAGCGTAGGTCAGTGGTATGGCTACACCTTC. It codes for CASSVGQWYGYTF.

The V gene is TRBV5-4, the J gene TRBJ1-1; D is uncertain. Germline CDR1 is SGHNT and CDR2 is YYREEE (reference sequence). The CDR3 runs to 13 residues. The V end lost 0 bases, the J end lost 4 bases, and 7 bases lay between the germline ends. CDR3: CASSLDLPTEAFF. CDR3 nucleotide sequence: TGTGCCAGCAGCTTGGATCTCCCCACTGAAGCTTTCTTT.